The next 3 T cell receptor beta chains were all read from a single sample in a study of shared clonotypes between healthy human individuals. Terminally differentiated effector memory CD45RA+ cells were excluded from the naive CD8 cells, which were CD45RO-negative and positively selected for CCR7. Profiled with immunoSEQ multiplex PCR; TCRdb holds only in-frame clones, not every one. The sample contains about 1,800,000 clones, less than 95% of which appear only once. Sequencing was carried out using naive CD8+ T cells sorted from blood. The receptors shown here come from a man aged 18 to 29 in good health.

The J gene is TRBJ2-7, the V gene TRBV5-8; 8 bases are a match to TRBD1. The CDR3 is made up of 14 amino acids. Germline V CDR1 and CDR2: SGHTS, YDEGEE. Trimming cost V 0 bases and J 7 bases; bases outside gene matches: 6. CDR3 residues: CASSLGTGTEEQYF. CDR3 DNA sequence: TGTGCCAGCAGCTTGGGGACAGGGACGGAGGAGCAGTACTTC.

For this clone: This sample includes further DNA sequences coding for the same CDR3. The chain recombines TRBV4-1 with TRBJ1-2; D may be TRBD1 (5 bases). V was trimmed by 0 bases and J by 4 bases, leaving 12 bases between them. Looked up from germline, CDR1 is MGHRA and CDR2 is YSYEKL. The CDR3 loop spans 15 amino acids. The CDR3: CASSQDGGGGYGYTF. In DNA form, the CDR3 reads TGCGCCAGCAGCCAAGATGGTGGGGGAGGCTATGGCTACACCTTC.

The V gene is TRBV19, the J gene TRBJ1-5; no definite D call. This CDR3 spans 15 amino acids. Between the trimmed V and J ends, which lost 4 bases and 0 bases, there was a span of 10 bases. Germline CDR1 LNHDA, CDR2 SQIVND (reference sequence). CDR3 DNA: TGTGCCAGTAGTAACCTGGTCAGTAGCAATCAGCCCCAGCATTTT. Protein product: CASSNLVSSNQPQHF. Together with reference TRBV19 and TRBJ1-5, the CDR3 gives the full variable domain: DGGITQSPKYLFRKEGQNVTLSCEQNLNHDAMYWYRQDPGQGLRLIYYSQIVNDFQKGDIAEGYSVSREKKESFPLTVTSAQKNPTAFYLCASSNLVSSNQPQHFGDGTRLSIL.